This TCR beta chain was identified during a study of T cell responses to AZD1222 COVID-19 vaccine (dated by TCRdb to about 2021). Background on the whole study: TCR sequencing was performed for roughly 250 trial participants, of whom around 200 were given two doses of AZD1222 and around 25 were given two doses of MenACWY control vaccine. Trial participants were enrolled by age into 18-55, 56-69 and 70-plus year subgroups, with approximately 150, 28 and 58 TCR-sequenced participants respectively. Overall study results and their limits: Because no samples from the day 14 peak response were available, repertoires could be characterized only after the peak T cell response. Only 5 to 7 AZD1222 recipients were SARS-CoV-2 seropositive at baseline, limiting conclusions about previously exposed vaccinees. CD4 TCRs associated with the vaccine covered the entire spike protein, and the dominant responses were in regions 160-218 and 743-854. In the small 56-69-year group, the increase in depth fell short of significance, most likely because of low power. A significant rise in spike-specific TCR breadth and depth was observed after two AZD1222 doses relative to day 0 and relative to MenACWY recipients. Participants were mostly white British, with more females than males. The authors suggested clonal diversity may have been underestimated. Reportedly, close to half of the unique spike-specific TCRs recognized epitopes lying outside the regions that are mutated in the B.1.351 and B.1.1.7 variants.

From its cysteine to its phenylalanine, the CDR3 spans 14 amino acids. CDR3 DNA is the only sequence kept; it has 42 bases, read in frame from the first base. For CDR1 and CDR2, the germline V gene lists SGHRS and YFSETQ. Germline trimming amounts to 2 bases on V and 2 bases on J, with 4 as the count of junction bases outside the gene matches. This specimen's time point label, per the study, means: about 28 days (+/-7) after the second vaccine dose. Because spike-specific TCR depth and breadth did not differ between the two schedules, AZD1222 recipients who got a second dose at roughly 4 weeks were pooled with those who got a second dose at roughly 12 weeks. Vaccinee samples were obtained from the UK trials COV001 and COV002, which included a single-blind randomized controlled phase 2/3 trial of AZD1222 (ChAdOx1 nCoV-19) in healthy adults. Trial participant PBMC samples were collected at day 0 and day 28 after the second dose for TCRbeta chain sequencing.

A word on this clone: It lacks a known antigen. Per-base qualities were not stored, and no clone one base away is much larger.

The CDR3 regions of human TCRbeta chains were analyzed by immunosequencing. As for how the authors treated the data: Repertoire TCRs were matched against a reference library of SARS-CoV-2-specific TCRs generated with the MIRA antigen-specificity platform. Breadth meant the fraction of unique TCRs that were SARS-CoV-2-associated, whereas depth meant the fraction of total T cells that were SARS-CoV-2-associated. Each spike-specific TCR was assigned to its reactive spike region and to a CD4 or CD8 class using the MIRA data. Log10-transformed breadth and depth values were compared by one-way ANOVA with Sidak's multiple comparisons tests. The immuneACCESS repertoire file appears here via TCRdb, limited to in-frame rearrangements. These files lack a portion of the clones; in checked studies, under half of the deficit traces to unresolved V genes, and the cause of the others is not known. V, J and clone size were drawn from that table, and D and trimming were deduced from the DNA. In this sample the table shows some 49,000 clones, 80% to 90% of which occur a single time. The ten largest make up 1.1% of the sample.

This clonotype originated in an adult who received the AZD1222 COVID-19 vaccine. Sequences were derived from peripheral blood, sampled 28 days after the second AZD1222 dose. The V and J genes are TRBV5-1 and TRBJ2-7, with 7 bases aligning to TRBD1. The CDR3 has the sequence CASSFGQAAYEQYF. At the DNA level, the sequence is TGCGCCAGCAGCTTTGGACAGGCTGCCTACGAGCAGTACTTC.